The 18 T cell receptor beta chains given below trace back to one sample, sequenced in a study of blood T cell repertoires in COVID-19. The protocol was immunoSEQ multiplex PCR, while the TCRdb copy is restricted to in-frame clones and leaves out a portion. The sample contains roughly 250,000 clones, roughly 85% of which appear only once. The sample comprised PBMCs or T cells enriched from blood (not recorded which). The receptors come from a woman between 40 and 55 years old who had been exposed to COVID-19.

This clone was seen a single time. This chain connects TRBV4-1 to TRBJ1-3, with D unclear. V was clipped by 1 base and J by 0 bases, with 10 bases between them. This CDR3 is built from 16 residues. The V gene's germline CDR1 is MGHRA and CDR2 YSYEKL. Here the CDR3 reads CASSQGADSSGNTIYF. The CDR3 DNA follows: TGCGCCAGCAGCCAAGGAGCTGATAGCTCTGGAAACACCATATATTTT.

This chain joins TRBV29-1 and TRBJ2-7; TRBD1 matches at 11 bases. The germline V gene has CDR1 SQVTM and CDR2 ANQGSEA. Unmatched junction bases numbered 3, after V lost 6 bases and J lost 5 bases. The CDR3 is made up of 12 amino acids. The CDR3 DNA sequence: TGCAGCGTGGGACAGGGGGGGAACGAGCAGTACTTC. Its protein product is CSVGQGGNEQYF.

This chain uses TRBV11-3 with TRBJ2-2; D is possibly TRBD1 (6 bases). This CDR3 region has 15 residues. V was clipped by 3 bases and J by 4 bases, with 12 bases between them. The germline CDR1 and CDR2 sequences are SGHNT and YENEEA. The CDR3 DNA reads TGTGCCAGCAGCTTGGGTGGGACACTCACCGGGGAGCTGTTTTTT. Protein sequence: CASSLGGTLTGELFF.

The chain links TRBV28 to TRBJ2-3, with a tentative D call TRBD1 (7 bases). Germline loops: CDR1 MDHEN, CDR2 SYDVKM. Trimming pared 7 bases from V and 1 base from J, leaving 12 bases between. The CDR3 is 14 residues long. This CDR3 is CASTAGGRTDTQYF. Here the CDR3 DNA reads TGTGCCAGCACCGCAGGGGGGCGCACAGATACGCAGTATTTT.

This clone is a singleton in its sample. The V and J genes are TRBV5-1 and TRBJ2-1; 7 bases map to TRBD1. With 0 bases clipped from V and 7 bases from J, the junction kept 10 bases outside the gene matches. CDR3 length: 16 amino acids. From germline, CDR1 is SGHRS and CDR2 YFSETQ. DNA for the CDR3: TGCGCCAGCAGCTTGGCATTGAGACAGGGTAGGAATGAGCAGTTCTTC. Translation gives CASSLALRQGRNEQFF.

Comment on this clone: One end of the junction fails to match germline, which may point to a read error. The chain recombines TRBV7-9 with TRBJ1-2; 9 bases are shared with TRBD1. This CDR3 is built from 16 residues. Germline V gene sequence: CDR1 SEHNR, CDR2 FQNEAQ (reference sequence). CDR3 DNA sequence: TGTGCCAGCAGCCTAGCGACAGGGGGTGAATTCTATGGCTACACCTTC. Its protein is CASSLATGGEFYGYTF.

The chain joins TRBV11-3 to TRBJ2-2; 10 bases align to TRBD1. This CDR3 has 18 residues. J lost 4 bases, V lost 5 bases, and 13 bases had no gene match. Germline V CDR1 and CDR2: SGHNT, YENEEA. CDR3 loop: CASSPGPGQGDSTGELFF. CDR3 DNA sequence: TGTGCCAGCAGCCCCGGACCCGGACAGGGGGACAGCACCGGGGAGCTGTTTTTT.

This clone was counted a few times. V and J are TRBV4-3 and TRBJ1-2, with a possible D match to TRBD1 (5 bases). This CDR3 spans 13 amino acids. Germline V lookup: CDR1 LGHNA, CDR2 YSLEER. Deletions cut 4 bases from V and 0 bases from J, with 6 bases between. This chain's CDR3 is CASSPGTNYGYTF. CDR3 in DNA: TGCGCCAGCAGCCCAGGGACTAACTATGGCTACACCTTC.

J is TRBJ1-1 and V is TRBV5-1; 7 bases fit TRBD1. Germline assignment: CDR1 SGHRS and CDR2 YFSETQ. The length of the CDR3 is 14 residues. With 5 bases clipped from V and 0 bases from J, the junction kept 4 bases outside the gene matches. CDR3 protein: CASSVGGMNTEAFF. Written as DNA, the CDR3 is TGCGCCAGCAGTGTAGGGGGCATGAACACTGAAGCTTTCTTT.

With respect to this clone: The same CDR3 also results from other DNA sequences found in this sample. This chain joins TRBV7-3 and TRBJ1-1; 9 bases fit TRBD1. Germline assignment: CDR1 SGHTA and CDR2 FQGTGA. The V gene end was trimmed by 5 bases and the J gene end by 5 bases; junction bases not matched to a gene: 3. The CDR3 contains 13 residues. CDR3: CASSRQGDTEAFF. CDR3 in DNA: TGTGCCAGCAGCCGACAGGGGGATACTGAAGCTTTCTTT. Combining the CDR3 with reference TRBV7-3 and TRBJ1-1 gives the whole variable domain GAGVSQTPSNKVTEKGKYVELRCDPISGHTALYWYRQSLGQGPEFLIYFQGTGAADDSGLPNDRFFAVRPEGSVSTLKIQRTERGDSAVYLCASSRQGDTEAFFGQGTRLTVV.

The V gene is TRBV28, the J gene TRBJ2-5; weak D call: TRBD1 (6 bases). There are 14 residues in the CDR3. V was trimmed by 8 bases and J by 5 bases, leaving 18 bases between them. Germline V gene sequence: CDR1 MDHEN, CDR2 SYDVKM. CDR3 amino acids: CASLDSLTRETQYF. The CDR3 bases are TGTGCCAGCCTGGACAGTTTAACAAGGGAGACCCAGTACTTC.

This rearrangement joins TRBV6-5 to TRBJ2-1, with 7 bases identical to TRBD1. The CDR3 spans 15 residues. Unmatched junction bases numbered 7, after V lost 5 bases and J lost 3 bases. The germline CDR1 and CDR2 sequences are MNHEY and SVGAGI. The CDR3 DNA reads TGTGCCAGCAGTCTACGGGACAGTGTCTACAATGAGCAGTTCTTC. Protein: CASSLRDSVYNEQFF.

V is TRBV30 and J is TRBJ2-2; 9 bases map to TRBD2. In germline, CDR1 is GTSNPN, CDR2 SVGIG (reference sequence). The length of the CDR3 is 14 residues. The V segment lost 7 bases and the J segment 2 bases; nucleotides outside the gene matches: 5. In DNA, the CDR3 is TGTGCCTCAAAGCGGGGGGTAAACACCGGGGAGCTGTTTTTT. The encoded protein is CASKRGVNTGELFF.

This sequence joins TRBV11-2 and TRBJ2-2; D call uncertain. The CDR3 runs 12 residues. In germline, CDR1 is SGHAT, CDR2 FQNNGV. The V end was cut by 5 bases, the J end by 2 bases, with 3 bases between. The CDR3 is CASSLNTGELFF. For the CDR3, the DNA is TGTGCCAGCAGCCTCAACACCGGGGAGCTGTTTTTT. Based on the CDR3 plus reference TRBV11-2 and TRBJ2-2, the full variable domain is EAGVAQSPRYKIIEKRQSVAFWCNPISGHATLYWYQQILGQGPKLLIQFQNNGVVDDSQLPKDRFSAERLKGVDSTLKIQPAKLEDSAVYLCASSLNTGELFFGEGSRLTVL.

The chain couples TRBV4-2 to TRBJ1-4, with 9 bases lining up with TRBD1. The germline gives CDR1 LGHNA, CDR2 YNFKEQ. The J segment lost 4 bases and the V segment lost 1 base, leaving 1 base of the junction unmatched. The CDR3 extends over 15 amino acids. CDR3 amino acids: CASSQVGQGNEKLFF. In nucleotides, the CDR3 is TGTGCCAGCAGCCAAGTGGGACAGGGTAATGAAAAACTGTTTTTT.

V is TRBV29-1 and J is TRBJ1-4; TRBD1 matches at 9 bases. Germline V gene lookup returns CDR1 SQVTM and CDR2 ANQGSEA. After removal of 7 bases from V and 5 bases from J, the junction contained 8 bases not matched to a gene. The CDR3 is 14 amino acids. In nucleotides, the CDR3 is TGCAGCGCCACTGGACAGGGGAGCAATGAAAAACTGTTTTTT. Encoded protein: CSATGQGSNEKLFF.

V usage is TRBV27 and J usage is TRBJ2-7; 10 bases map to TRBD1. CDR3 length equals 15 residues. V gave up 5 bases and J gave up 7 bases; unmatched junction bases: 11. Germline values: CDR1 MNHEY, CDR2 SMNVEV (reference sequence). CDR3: CASSQFRDRGLEQYF. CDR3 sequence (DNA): TGTGCCAGCAGTCAATTCCGGGACAGGGGTCTTGAGCAGTACTTC.

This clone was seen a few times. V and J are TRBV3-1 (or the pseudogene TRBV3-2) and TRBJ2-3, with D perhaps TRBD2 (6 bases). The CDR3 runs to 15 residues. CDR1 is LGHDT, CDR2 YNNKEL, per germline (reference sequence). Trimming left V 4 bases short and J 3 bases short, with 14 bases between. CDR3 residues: CASSPYGGLTDTQYF. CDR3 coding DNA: TGTGCCAGCAGCCCCTACGGGGGACTGACAGATACGCAGTATTTT.